Described below is a single TCR beta chain sequence and its context. Antigen specificity is unknown. The CDR3 does not end in the conserved phenylalanine or tryptophan, so this is likely a read error. A sample-barcoded 5' primer and a J-beta primer mix were used in a second PCR of roughly 7 to 11 cycles. Each CDR3 protein gets one entry after TCRdb re-called the 5' RACE reads with MiXCR. The sample includes 1.5 million to 2 million distinct CDR3 sequences, about two fifths seen only once; the top ten take more than 20%. This entry belongs to a study of blood T cells in healthy people across ages. Study results and limitations: Roughly linearly, TCR beta diversity per million T cells fell as age increased. Lack of knowledge of donor CMV status possibly confounded expanded clonotype changes.

The J segment lost 12 bases and the V segment lost 0 bases, leaving 7 bases of the junction unmatched. The CDR3 consists of 14 residues. Germline V gene data show CDR1 as LGHDT and CDR2 as YNNKEL (reference sequence). Drawing of peripheral blood yielded about 9.8 milliliters from each donor. The authors isolated at least 6 million PBMCs per sample. Sequenced input: blood. The V gene is TRBV3-1, the J gene TRBJ2-1; 8 bases fit TRBD1. The origin of this receptor is a human donor in good health. Written as DNA, the CDR3 is TGTGCCAGCAGCCAAGAGAGTCTGGACAGGGTGCAGTTCGTC. This translates into CASSQESLDRVQFV.